This is a list of T cell receptor beta chains from one sample in a study of T cell repertoires in breast cancer. TCRdb re-analysed the emulsion pairing reads in MiXCR, keeping a single row per CDR3 protein. The table lists some 37,000 distinct CDR3 sequences, 45% of them singletons. The material sequenced was CD8+ T cells. The receptor set was obtained from a pool of human donors with breast cancer or a healthy control (not recorded which). Each CDR3 is given with its conserved first and last residue. Each record gives: V gene, D gene, CDR3 length, clone size, J gene, CDR3 protein, CDR3 DNA. A D gene is named only where the DNA matches it firmly. Only part of the rows carry a size: once, few, many, or a class if the clone is expanded.

v_gene: TRBV19; d_gene: -; len: 14; abundance: -; j_gene: TRBJ1-3; CDR3aa: CASSMRGSGNTIYF; CDR3nt: TGTGCCAGTAGTATGCGGGGCTCTGGAAACACCATATATTTT
v_gene: TRBV28; d_gene: -; len: 13; abundance: -; j_gene: TRBJ1-1; CDR3aa: CASSLDWSTEAFF; CDR3nt: TGTGCCAGCAGTTTAGATTGGAGCACTGAAGCTTTCTTT
v_gene: TRBV15; d_gene: -; len: 14; abundance: -; j_gene: TRBJ2-1; CDR3aa: CAASMLKGYNEQFF; CDR3nt: TGTGCCGCCAGCATGTTAAAGGGCTACAATGAGCAGTTCTTC
v_gene: TRBV4-1; d_gene: -; len: 17; abundance: few; j_gene: TRBJ1-3; CDR3aa: CASSQGPGPSSGNTIYF; CDR3nt: TGCGCCAGCAGCCAAGGCCCAGGGCCTAGCTCTGGAAACACCATATATTTT
v_gene: TRBV6-1; d_gene: -; len: 13; abundance: -; j_gene: TRBJ1-1; CDR3aa: CASGPRENTEAFF; CDR3nt: TGTGCCAGCGGTCCGCGAGAGAACACTGAAGCTTTCTTT
v_gene: TRBV28; d_gene: TRBD1; len: 16; abundance: -; j_gene: TRBJ2-7; CDR3aa: CASSLRTGASRGEQYF; CDR3nt: TGTGCCAGCAGTCTAAGGACAGGGGCCAGCCGGGGCGAGCAGTACTTC
v_gene: TRBV15; d_gene: -; len: 12; abundance: few; j_gene: TRBJ1-6; CDR3aa: CATSSIQGTLHF; CDR3nt: TGTGCCACCAGCAGTATTCAGGGGACCCTCCACTTT
v_gene: TRBV20-1; d_gene: TRBD1; len: 15; abundance: -; j_gene: TRBJ2-5; CDR3aa: CSASRTGTAQETQYF; CDR3nt: TGCAGTGCCTCTCGAACGGGGACAGCCCAAGAGACCCAGTACTTC
v_gene: TRBV7-8; d_gene: -; len: 14; abundance: -; j_gene: TRBJ2-1; CDR3aa: CASSAYMAGSEQFF; CDR3nt: TGTGCCAGCAGCGCATATATGGCAGGGAGTGAGCAGTTCTTC
v_gene: TRBV2; d_gene: TRBD1; len: 14; abundance: few; j_gene: TRBJ2-4; CDR3aa: CASSLGTESNIQYF; CDR3nt: TGTGCCAGCAGTCTTGGGACAGAGTCGAACATTCAGTACTTC
v_gene: TRBV18; d_gene: TRBD2; len: 20; abundance: -; j_gene: TRBJ2-4; CDR3aa: CASSPRFSSGSSQAKNIQYF; CDR3nt: TGTGCCAGCTCACCAAGGTTTTCTAGCGGGAGTTCGCAGGCCAAAAACATTCAGTACTTC
v_gene: TRBV14; d_gene: -; len: 10; abundance: -; j_gene: TRBJ1-5; CDR3aa: CASSIQPQHF; CDR3nt: TGTGCCAGCAGCATACAGCCCCAGCATTTT